Sequencing of this T cell receptor (beta chain) was carried out in a study of graft-versus-host responses after intestinal transplantation. Overall study context: All recipients got anti-thymocyte globulin induction, then tacrolimus and steroids for roughly three years.

Broader study findings: Levels of circulating GvH clones at their peak were associated with early post-transplant HvG declines. Elevated graft-versus-host to host-versus-graft clonal ratios in allografts were recorded for patients with graft-donor T cell macrochimerism.

This clone was seen just once. The antigen is not known. The method was immunoSEQ multiplex PCR; TCRdb's version includes in-frame clones alone and lacks a portion of them. The table has about 120,000 clones, around 95% seen once. The receptor was derived from a human donor who received an intestinal transplant. This sample comprised unstimulated CD8+ T cells sorted from spleen or lymph node cells, obtained before intestinal transplant.

The CDR3 DNA reads as TGTGCTAGTGGTTTGATTGCGGGAGCCCGGTACGAGCAGTACTTC. Amino acids: CASGLIAGARYEQYF. V is TRBV12-5 and J is TRBJ2-7, with 7 bases that match TRBD2. The CDR3 sequence is 15 residues long. The V gene end was trimmed by 2 bases and the J gene end by 4 bases; junction bases not matched to a gene: 8. CDR1 LGHNT and CDR2 FRNRAP come from the germline V gene.